This T cell receptor beta chain comes out of a study of STAT5B mutations in CD4+ large granular lymphocyte leukemia. Study-level results: Top patient clones used TRBV06 genes more often: 8/27 versus 2/35 in controls. Main leukemic clonotypes were patient-specific, but approximately 25% appeared at low frequency elsewhere. Patient CD4-sorted repertoires looked more clonal than healthy CD4+ repertoires, even without putative leukemic clones.

Worth noting for this clone: As yet, its antigen is unknown.

In the original analysis: Productive clonotypes were detectable down to 2.59 x 10-5 frequency. Clones were read by immunoSEQ multiplex PCR, and TCRdb kept only the in-frame ones, dropping some. V, J and clone size are those of that table, while D and trimming were read from the DNA. In the table there are under 25,000 clones, around 72% of which are singletons. This CDR3 has 14 residues. Germline V gene data show CDR1 as SEHNR and CDR2 as FQNEAQ (reference sequence). V lost 4 bases, J lost 0 bases, and 0 bases stayed unmatched. This sequence was found in a human donor in good health. J is TRBJ2-1 and V is TRBV7-9; 7 bases map to TRBD2. Material: CD4+ T cells from blood buffy coats. The CDR3 reads CASSSSGSYNEQFF. The DNA of the CDR3 is TGTGCCAGCAGCTCTAGCGGCTCCTACAATGAGCAGTTCTTC. Full variable domain (missing parts from reference TRBV7-9 and TRBJ2-1): DTGVSQNPRHKITKRGQNVTFRCDPISEHNRLYWYRQTLGQGPEFLTYFQNEAQLEKSRLLSDRFSAERPKGSFSTLEIQRTEQGDSAMYLCASSSSGSYNEQFFGPGTRLTVL.